Below are 23 T cell receptor beta chains sequenced from a single sample in a study of cytomegalovirus exposure and HLA in healthy donors. The PCR contained 60 Vbeta and 13 Jbeta primers. TCRdb's table, derived via immunoSEQ multiplex PCR, lists solely in-frame clones and lacks some. The sample includes about 130,000 clones, roughly 85% of them seen just once. The sample consisted of PBMCs. These receptors came from a boy between 5 and 17 years old in good health and CMV-seronegative.

The chain uses TRBV5-4 and TRBJ1-1, with 10 bases identical to TRBD1. CDR3 length equals 15 residues. Germline loops: CDR1 SGHNT, CDR2 YYREEE (reference sequence). The J segment lost 4 bases and the V segment lost 4 bases, leaving 7 bases of the junction unmatched. The CDR3 DNA reads TGTGCCAGCAGCGCGGGACAGGGGCGGGGCACTGAAGCTTTCTTT. Its protein product is CASSAGQGRGTEAFF.

This rearrangement joins TRBV19 to TRBJ1-2; tentative D call: TRBD1 (6 bases). V dropped 1 base and J dropped 4 bases, with 13 bases sitting between them. Germline-derived CDR1 and CDR2 are LNHDA and SQIVND (reference sequence). There are 15 residues in the CDR3. The CDR3 region has the DNA TGTGCCAGTAGTATAGCACAGGGCGGCGGCTATGGCTACACCTTC. This codes for CASSIAQGGGYGYTF.

This clone appeared once. V gene TRBV7-7 combines with J gene TRBJ2-5; TRBD1 matches 9 bases. With V trimmed by 5 bases and J by 4 bases, 11 bases remained unmatched. The CDR3 is made up of 16 amino acids. CDR1 is SSHAT, CDR2 FNYEAQ, per germline (reference sequence). The CDR3 is CASSPLPGQGVETQYF. The CDR3 DNA is TGTGCCAGCAGCCCGTTGCCGGGACAGGGTGTAGAGACCCAGTACTTC.

The chain links TRBV2 to TRBJ2-5; TRBD2 matches at 10 bases. J lost 4 bases, V lost 6 bases, and 5 bases had no gene match. Germline CDR1 is SNHLY and CDR2 is FYNNEI. CDR3 length: 14 amino acids. CDR3 DNA sequence: TGTGCCAGCAGCTGGACTAGCGGTGGAGAGACCCAGTACTTC. Protein sequence: CASSWTSGGETQYF.

This clone occurred a few times. The gene calls are TRBV7-9 and TRBJ1-1; 7 bases align to TRBD1. This CDR3 spans 14 amino acids. Germline V gene lookup returns CDR1 SEHNR and CDR2 FQNEAQ (reference sequence). Trimming cost V 5 bases and J 5 bases; bases outside gene matches: 8. The DNA of the CDR3 is TGTGCCAGCAGCCAAATCCCAGGGGGGACTGAAGCTTTCTTT. Translating gives CASSQIPGGTEAFF.

This chain links TRBV5-6 with TRBJ1-1; D not resolved. The germline V and J ends were trimmed by 0 bases and 4 bases, with 13 bases remaining between them. The germline CDR1 and CDR2 sequences are SGHDT and YYEEEE. The CDR3 loop spans 15 amino acids. CDR3 amino acids: CASSLEVRLSTEAFF. CDR3 sequence (DNA): TGTGCCAGCAGCTTGGAAGTCAGGTTAAGCACTGAAGCTTTCTTT.

The V gene is TRBV7-9, the J gene TRBJ1-4; 8 bases map to TRBD1. CDR1 and CDR2 (germline): SEHNR, FQNEAQ (reference sequence). The J segment lost 5 bases and the V segment lost 7 bases, leaving 3 bases of the junction unmatched. This CDR3 is built from 13 residues. The CDR3 sequence: CASKQGGNEKLFF. The DNA for the CDR3 is TGTGCCAGCAAACAGGGGGGCAATGAAAAACTGTTTTTT.

The sample holds a few counts of this clone. CDR3 sequence (DNA): TGCGCCAGCAGCCGCCTTCTACAGGGTTATGATGGCTACACCTTC. It encodes CASSRLLQGYDGYTF. This chain uses TRBV4-3 with TRBJ1-2, with a weak D call TRBD1 (6 bases). The V gene's germline CDR1 is LGHNA and CDR2 YSLEER. Trimming shortened V by 4 bases and J by 6 bases, and 18 bases separated the two germline ends. The CDR3 is 15 amino acids.

The table lists this clone with a count of one. The CDR3, as DNA: TGTGCCAGCAGCACGGGACTATCTATCACAGATACGCAGTATTTT. Amino acid sequence: CASSTGLSITDTQYF. The gene calls are TRBV5-6 and TRBJ2-3; TRBD2 aligns across 7 bases. CDR1 and CDR2 from the germline V gene are SGHDT and YYEEEE. Losses at the gene ends were 4 bases for V and 2 bases for J; bases not matched to a gene: 7. This CDR3 comprises 15 residues.

V usage is TRBV5-1 and J usage is TRBJ2-5, with TRBD1 matching over 8 bases. Germline assignment: CDR1 SGHRS and CDR2 YFSETQ. This CDR3 spans 14 amino acids. V was pared by 5 bases and J by 4 bases, with 7 bases of the junction left unmatched. CDR3 residues: CASRFTGGIETQYF. The CDR3 region has the DNA TGCGCCAGCAGATTTACAGGGGGGATAGAGACCCAGTACTTC.

The chain combines TRBV4-2 with TRBJ2-3; 7 bases line up with TRBD2. J was trimmed by 4 bases and V by 0 bases; bases with no gene match: 19. The CDR3 covers 20 residues. The germline V gene encodes CDR1 LGHNA and CDR2 YNFKEQ. The CDR3 coding sequence is TGTGCCAGCAGCCAAGATTTGCCTAGCGGATCATCATATCCGGCAGATACGCAGTATTTT. Translated: CASSQDLPSGSSYPADTQYF.

Only one count was recorded for this clone. As DNA, the CDR3 is TGTGCCACCTCTTCCCCAACGGAGTTTCCCAAAAACATTCAGTACTTC. Its protein is CATSSPTEFPKNIQYF. The chain is built from TRBV27 and TRBJ2-4, with D unclear. V was clipped by 10 bases and J by 2 bases, with 21 bases between them. Per the germline V gene, CDR1 is MNHEY and CDR2 is SMNVEV (reference sequence). CDR3 size: 16 residues.

Concerning this clone itself: At one end the junction does not follow the germline gene, possibly because of a read error. The V gene is TRBV7-8, the J gene TRBJ2-5; D remains unclear. Germline lookup yields CDR1 SGHVS and CDR2 FQNEAQ. The CDR3 has 11 amino acids. CDR3 loop: CASSLDRAFDF. CDR3 sequence (DNA): TGTGCCAGCAGCTTAGACCGAGCGTTTGACTTC.

The chain couples TRBV5-1 to TRBJ2-1, with D tentatively TRBD1 (7 bases). V lost 4 bases and J 3 bases, leaving 14 bases between the germline ends. The CDR3 totals 15 residues. Germline values: CDR1 SGHRS, CDR2 YFSETQ. CDR3 loop: CASSPEGQSYNEQFF. The CDR3 DNA reads TGCGCCAGCAGCCCGGAGGGACAGAGCTACAATGAGCAGTTCTTC.

This clone has just a few counts. This chain joins TRBV29-1 and TRBJ2-1; no clear D gene. V lost 4 bases and J 2 bases, leaving 9 bases between the germline ends. The CDR3 length is 13 residues. Germline V lookup: CDR1 SQVTM, CDR2 ANQGSEA. The CDR3 DNA is TGCAGCGTTGGTCGCCTAGCCTACAATGAGCAGTTCTTC. This encodes CSVGRLAYNEQFF.

In DNA form, the CDR3 reads TGTGCCAGCAGTTTTACAGGGGGCTATGCTGAAAAACTGTTTTTT. Translation gives CASSFTGGYAEKLFF. The V call is TRBV6-6, the J call TRBJ1-4, with 9 bases that match TRBD1. Germline values: CDR1 MNHNY, CDR2 SVGAGI (reference sequence). V lost 4 bases, J lost 7 bases, and 7 bases stayed unmatched. CDR3 length: 15 residues.

The rearrangement joins TRBV29-1 to TRBJ2-5, with D possibly TRBD2 on 5 matching bases. The CDR3 is made up of 14 amino acids. The V and J ends lost 6 bases and 5 bases respectively, with 19 bases between them. CDR1 is SQVTM and CDR2 is ANQGSEA in the germline V gene. The CDR3 loop reads CSVRVWAPQETQYF. CDR3 DNA sequence: TGCAGCGTGAGGGTTTGGGCCCCCCAGGAGACCCAGTACTTC.

This clone was seen only a few times. The CDR3 reads CASTTGNQPQHF. CDR3 nucleotides: TGTGCCAGCACTACAGGGAATCAGCCCCAGCATTTT. This chain joins TRBV6-1 and TRBJ1-5; maybe TRBD1 (6 bases). V lost 7 bases and J lost 4, with 8 bases in between. CDR1 and CDR2 from the germline V gene are MNHNS and SASEGT. CDR3 length: 12 residues.

The J gene is TRBJ2-7, the V gene TRBV6-5, with 8 bases identical to TRBD1. The CDR3 totals 15 residues. Trimming removed 5 bases from V and 2 bases from J; junction bases left unmatched: 8. Germline V gene lookup returns CDR1 MNHEY and CDR2 SVGAGI. CDR3 region: CASSKDPGQAYEQYF. Written as DNA, the CDR3 is TGTGCCAGCAGTAAAGACCCGGGACAGGCCTACGAGCAGTACTTC.

This clone was recorded once. The chain joins TRBV5-1 to TRBJ1-2, with TRBD1 matching 10 bases. The trim removed 4 bases at V and 3 bases at J, leaving 3 bases unmatched. The V gene's germline CDR1 is SGHRS and CDR2 YFSETQ. The CDR3 spans 14 residues. This CDR3 is CASSRGQGDYGYTF. CDR3 sequence (DNA): TGCGCCAGCAGCAGAGGACAGGGGGACTATGGCTACACCTTC.

The rearrangement uses TRBV7-9 and TRBJ1-5; 9 bases are shared with TRBD1. With V trimmed by 5 bases and J by 3 bases, 11 bases remained unmatched. The CDR3 is made up of 17 amino acids. Germline CDR1 is SEHNR and CDR2 is FQNEAQ (reference sequence). CDR3 sequence reads: CASSGAGTGKNNQPQHF. The CDR3 DNA sequence: TGTGCCAGCAGCGGAGCCGGGACAGGGAAGAACAATCAGCCCCAGCATTTT. Together with reference TRBV7-9 and TRBJ1-5, the CDR3 gives the full variable domain: DTGVSQNPRHKITKRGQNVTFRCDPISEHNRLYWYRQTLGQGPEFLTYFQNEAQLEKSRLLSDRFSAERPKGSFSTLEIQRTEQGDSAMYLCASSGAGTGKNNQPQHFGDGTRLSIL.

The V and J genes are TRBV2 and TRBJ2-3; 8 nucleotides align to TRBD2. The trim removed 7 bases at V and 2 bases at J, leaving 5 bases unmatched. The CDR3 runs 14 residues. The germline V gene encodes CDR1 SNHLY and CDR2 FYNNEI. The CDR3 region is CASTTSGFTDTQYF. CDR3 in DNA: TGTGCCAGCACTACTAGCGGATTCACAGATACGCAGTATTTT.

The V and J genes are TRBV5-1 and TRBJ2-7; tentatively, D is TRBD1 (5 bases). In germline, CDR1 is SGHRS, CDR2 YFSETQ. V was trimmed by 3 bases and J by 4 bases, leaving 8 bases between them. The CDR3 contains 12 residues. CDR3 sequence (DNA): TGCGCCAGCAGCTATGACAGTTACGAGCAGTACTTC. Protein sequence: CASSYDSYEQYF.